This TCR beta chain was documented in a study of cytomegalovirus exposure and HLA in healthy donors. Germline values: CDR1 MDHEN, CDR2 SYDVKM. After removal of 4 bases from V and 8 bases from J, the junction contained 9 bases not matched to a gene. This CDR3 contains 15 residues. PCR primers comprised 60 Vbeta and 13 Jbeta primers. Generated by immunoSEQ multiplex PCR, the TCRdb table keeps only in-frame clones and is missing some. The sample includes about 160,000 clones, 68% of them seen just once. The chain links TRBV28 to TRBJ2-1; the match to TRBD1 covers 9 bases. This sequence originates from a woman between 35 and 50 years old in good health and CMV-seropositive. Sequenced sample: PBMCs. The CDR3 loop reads CASSSPQGALDEQFF. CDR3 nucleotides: TGTGCCAGCAGTTCGCCACAGGGGGCTCTGGATGAGCAGTTCTTC.